A single sample is the source of the 3 T cell receptor beta chains below, sequenced in a study of spatial heterogeneity in lung cancer. Whole-study results and caveats: It was found that expanded intratumoral alpha and beta TCR counts tracked tumor mutation counts.

TCRdb used MiXCR to reprocess the 5' RACE reads, holding one entry per CDR3 protein. The data contain about 16,000 distinct CDR3 sequences, around 7% of them singletons. Their target antigens are unknown. Noted time point: sample taken at primary tumor resection. The sample here was lung tumor tissue, taken at surgery. These receptors came from a female donor with early-stage non-small cell lung cancer.

This clonotype was counted ten times or more. V gene TRBV2 combines with J gene TRBJ2-1; weak D call: TRBD2 (5 bases). This CDR3 has 13 amino acids. From germline, CDR1 is SNHLY and CDR2 FYNNEI. V gave up 2 bases and J gave up 5 bases, with 7 bases separating them. CDR3 protein: CASSERGNNEQFF. CDR3 DNA sequence: TGTGCCAGCAGTGAACGGGGTAACAATGAGCAGTTCTTC.

In its sample, this clonotype was seen many times. The chain couples TRBV5-6 to TRBJ2-1; D possibly corresponds to TRBD2 (5 bases). The CDR3 spans 12 residues. Per germline, CDR1 SGHDT and CDR2 YYEEEE. The V end lost 4 bases, the J end lost 8 bases, and 10 bases lay between the germline ends. The CDR3 protein is CASSRTRHEQFF. DNA of the CDR3: TGTGCCAGCAGCCGAACTAGGCATGAGCAGTTCTTC.

Relative to its sample, this clonotype is medium-sized. The rearrangement uses TRBV7-8 and TRBJ2-5; 10 nucleotides line up with TRBD2. This CDR3 has 16 residues. The V and J ends lost 4 bases and 1 base, in that order; junction bases with no gene match: 6. Germline loops: CDR1 SGHVS, CDR2 FQNEAQ. In DNA form, the CDR3 reads TGTGCCAGCAGCTCCAGACTAGCGGGTTCCCAAGAGACCCAGTACTTC. This encodes CASSSRLAGSQETQYF.